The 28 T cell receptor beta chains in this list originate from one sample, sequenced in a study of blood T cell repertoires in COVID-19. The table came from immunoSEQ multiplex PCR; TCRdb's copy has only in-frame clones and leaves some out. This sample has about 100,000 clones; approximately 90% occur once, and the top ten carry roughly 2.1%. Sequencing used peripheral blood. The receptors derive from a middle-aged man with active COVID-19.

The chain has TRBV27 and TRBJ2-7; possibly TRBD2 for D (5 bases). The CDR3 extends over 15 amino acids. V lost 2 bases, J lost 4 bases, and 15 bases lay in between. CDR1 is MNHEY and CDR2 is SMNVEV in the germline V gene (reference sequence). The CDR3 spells CASSLMDFGCYEQYV. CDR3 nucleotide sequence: TGTGCCAGCAGTTTAATGGACTTTGGATGTTACGAGCAGTACGTC.

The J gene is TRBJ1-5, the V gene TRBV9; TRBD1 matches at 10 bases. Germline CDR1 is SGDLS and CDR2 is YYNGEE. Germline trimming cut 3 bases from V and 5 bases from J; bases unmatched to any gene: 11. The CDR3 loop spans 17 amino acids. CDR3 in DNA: TGTGCCAGCAGCGGCCGGGACAGGGGAGGTGAAGATCAGCCCCAGCATTTT. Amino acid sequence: CASSGRDRGGEDQPQHF.

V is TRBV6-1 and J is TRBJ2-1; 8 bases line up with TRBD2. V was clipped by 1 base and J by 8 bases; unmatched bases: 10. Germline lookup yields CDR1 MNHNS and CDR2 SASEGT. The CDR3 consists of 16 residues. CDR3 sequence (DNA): TGTGCCAGCAGTGAAGATCCAGCGGGAGTCATGGATGAGCAGTTCTTC. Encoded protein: CASSEDPAGVMDEQFF.

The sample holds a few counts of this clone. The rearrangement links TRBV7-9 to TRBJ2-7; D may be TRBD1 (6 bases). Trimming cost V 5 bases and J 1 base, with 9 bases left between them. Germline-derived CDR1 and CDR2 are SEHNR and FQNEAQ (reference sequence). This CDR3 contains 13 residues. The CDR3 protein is CASSPTGSYEQYF. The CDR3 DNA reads TGTGCCAGCAGCCCGACAGGTTCCTACGAGCAGTACTTC.

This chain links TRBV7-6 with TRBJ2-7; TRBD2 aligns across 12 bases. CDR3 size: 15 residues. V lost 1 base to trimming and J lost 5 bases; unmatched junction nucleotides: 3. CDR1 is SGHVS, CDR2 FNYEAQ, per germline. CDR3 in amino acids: CASSLGTSGTNEQYV. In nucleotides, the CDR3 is TGTGCCAGCAGCTTAGGGACTAGCGGGACCAACGAGCAGTACGTC.

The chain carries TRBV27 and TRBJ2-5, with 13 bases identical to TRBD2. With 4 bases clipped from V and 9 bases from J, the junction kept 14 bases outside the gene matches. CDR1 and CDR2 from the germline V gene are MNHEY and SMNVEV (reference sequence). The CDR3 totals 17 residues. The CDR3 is CASSSIQLAGGTPPQYF. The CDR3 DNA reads TGTGCCAGCAGTTCCATTCAACTAGCGGGGGGGACCCCACCCCAGTACTTC.

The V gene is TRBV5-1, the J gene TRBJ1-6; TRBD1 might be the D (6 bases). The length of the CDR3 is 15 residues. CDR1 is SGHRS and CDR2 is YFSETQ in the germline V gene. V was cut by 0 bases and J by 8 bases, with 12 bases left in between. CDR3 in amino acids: CASSLVAGDYSPLHF. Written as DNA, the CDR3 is TGCGCCAGCAGCTTGGTCGCAGGGGATTATTCACCCCTCCACTTT.

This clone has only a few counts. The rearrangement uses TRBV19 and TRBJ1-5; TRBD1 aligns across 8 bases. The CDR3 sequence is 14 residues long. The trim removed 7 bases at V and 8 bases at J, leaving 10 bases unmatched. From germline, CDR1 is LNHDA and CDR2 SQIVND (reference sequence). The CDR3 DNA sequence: TGTGCCAGTATCGGGCCAGGGGGCACGAAGCCCCAGCATTTT. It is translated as CASIGPGGTKPQHF.

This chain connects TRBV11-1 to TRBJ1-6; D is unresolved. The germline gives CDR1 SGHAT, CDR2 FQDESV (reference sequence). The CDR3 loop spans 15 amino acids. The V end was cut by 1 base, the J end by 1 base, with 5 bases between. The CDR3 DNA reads TGTGCCAGCAGCTTAGGAGGATCCTATAATTCACCCCTCCACTTT. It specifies CASSLGGSYNSPLHF. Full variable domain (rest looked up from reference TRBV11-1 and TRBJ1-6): EAEVAQSPRYKITEKSQAVAFWCDPISGHATLYWYRQILGQGPELLVQFQDESVVDDSQLPKDRFSAERLKGVDSTLKIQPAELGDSAMYLCASSLGGSYNSPLHFGNGTRLTVT.

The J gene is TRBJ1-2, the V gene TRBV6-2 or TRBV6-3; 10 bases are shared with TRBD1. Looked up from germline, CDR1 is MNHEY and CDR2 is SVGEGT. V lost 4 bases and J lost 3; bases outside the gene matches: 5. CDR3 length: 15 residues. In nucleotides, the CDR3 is TGTGCCAGCAGTTCCCCCGGACAGGGGGACTATGGCTACACCTTC. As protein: CASSSPGQGDYGYTF.

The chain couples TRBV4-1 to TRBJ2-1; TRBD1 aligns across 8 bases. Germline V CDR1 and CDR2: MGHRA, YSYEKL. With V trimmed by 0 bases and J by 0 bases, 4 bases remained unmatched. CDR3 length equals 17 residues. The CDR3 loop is CASSQDPGQGSYNEQFF. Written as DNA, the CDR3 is TGCGCCAGCAGCCAAGATCCCGGACAGGGCTCCTACAATGAGCAGTTCTTC.

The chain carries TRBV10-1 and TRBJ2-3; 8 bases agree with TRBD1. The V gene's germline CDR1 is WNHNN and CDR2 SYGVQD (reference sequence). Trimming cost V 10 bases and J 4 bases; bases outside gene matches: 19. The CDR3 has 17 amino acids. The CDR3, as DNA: TGCGCCATCAACCAGCAGGAGACAGGGGTTCCCCCAGATACGCAGTATTTT. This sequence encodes CAINQQETGVPPDTQYF.

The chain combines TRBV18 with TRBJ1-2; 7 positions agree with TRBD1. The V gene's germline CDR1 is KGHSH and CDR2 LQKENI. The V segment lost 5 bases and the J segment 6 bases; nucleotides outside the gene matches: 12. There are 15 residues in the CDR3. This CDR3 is CASSSVSTGSNGYTF. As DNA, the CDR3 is TGTGCCAGCTCATCCGTGTCGACAGGGAGTAATGGCTACACCTTC. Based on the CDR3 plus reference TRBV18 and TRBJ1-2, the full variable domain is NAGVMQNPRHLVRRRGQEARLRCSPMKGHSHVYWYRQLPEEGLKFMVYLQKENIIDESGMPKERFSAEFPKEGPSILRIQQVVRGDSAAYFCASSSVSTGSNGYTFGSGTRLTVV.

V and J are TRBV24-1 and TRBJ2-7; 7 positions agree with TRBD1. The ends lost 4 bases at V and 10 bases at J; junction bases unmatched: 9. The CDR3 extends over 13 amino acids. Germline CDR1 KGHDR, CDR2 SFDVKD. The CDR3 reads CATSDSRTGEQYV. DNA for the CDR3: TGTGCCACCAGTGACAGCCGGACAGGTGAACAGTACGTC.

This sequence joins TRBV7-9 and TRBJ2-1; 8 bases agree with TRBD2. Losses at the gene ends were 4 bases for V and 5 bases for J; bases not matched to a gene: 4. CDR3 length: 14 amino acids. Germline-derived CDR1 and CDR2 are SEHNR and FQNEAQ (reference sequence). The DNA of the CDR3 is TGTGCCAGCAGCTCGTGGACTAGCAACAATGAGCAGTTCTTC. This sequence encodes CASSSWTSNNEQFF.

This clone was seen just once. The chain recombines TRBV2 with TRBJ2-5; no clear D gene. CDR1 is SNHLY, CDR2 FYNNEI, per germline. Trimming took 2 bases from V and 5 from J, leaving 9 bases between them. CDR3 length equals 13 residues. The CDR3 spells CASSEWPGETQYF. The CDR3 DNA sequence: TGTGCCAGCAGTGAATGGCCCGGGGAGACCCAGTACTTC.

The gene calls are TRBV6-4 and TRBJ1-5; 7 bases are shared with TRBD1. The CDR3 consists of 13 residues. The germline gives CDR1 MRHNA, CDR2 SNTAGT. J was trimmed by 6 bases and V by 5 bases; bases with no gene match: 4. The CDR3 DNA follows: TGTGCCAGCAGTCCGGGACAGAGTCAGCCCCAGCATTTT. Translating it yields CASSPGQSQPQHF.

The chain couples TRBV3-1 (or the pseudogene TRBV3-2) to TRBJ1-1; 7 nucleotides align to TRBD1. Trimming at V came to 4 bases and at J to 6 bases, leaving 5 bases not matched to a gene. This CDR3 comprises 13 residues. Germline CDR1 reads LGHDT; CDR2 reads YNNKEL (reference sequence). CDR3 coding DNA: TGTGCCAGCAGCCTGCGACAGGGCCCTGAAGCTTTCTTT. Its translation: CASSLRQGPEAFF.

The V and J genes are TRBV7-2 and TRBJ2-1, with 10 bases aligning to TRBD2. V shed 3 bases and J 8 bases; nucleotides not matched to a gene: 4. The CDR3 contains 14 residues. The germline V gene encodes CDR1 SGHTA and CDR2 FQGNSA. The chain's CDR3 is CASSFASGSYEQFF. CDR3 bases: TGTGCCAGCAGCTTTGCTAGCGGGAGCTATGAGCAGTTCTTC.

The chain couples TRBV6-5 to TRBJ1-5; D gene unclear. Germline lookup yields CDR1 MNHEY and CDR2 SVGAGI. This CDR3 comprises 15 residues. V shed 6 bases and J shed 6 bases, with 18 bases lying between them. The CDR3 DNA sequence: TGTGCCAGCAGCACCATGGCGGGTGCTACTCAGCCCCAGCATTTT. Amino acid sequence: CASSTMAGATQPQHF.

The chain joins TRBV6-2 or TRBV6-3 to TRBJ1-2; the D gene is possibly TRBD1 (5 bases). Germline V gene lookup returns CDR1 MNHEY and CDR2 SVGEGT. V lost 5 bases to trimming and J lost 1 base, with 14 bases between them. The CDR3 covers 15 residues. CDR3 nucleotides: TGTGCCAGCAGTCCAAGGGGTGGCAGTAACTATGGCTACACCTTC. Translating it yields CASSPRGGSNYGYTF.

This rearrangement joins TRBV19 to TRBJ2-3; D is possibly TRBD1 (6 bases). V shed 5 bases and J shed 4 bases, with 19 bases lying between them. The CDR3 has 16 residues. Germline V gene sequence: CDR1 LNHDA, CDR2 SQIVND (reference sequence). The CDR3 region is CASSPQGRAGADTQYF. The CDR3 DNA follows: TGTGCCAGTAGTCCCCAGGGGCGGGCAGGCGCAGATACGCAGTATTTT.

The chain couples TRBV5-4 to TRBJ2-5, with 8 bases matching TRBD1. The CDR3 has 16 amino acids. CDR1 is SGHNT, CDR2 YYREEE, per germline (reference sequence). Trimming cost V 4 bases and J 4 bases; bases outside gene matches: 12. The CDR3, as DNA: TGTGCCAGCAGCCCGAGGCCCAGGGGGCGGGTAGAGACCCAGTACTTC. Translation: CASSPRPRGRVETQYF. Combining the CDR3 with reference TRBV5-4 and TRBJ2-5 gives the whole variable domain ETGVTQSPTHLIKTRGQQVTLRCSSQSGHNTVSWYQQALGQGPQFIFQYYREEENGRGNFPPRFSGLQFPNYSSELNVNALELDDSALYLCASSPRPRGRVETQYFGPGTRLLVL.

CDR3 sequence reads: CASSPGTPPQDTQYF. For the CDR3, the DNA is TGTGCCAGCAGTCCCGGGACTCCCCCCCAAGATACGCAGTATTTT. This chain joins TRBV27 and TRBJ2-3, with D possibly being TRBD2 (6 bases). The CDR3 extends over 15 amino acids. Germline CDR1 is MNHEY and CDR2 is SMNVEV (reference sequence). Trimming cost V 5 bases and J 5 bases, with 17 bases left between them.

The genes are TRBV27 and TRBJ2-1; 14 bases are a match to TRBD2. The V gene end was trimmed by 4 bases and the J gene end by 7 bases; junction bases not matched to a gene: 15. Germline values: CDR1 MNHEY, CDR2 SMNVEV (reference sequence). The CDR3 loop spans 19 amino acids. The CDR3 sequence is CASSSFPISGLAGANEQFF. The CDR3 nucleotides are TGTGCCAGCAGTTCCTTTCCGATATCGGGACTAGCGGGAGCTAATGAGCAGTTCTTC.

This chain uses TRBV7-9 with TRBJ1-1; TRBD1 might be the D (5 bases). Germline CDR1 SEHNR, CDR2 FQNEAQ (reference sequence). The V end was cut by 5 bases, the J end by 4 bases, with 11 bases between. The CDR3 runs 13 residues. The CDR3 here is CASSKGSGTEAFF. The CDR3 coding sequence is TGTGCCAGCAGCAAGGGGTCGGGCACTGAAGCTTTCTTT.

The CDR3 loop reads CASSNEGTELEKLFF. The CDR3 coding sequence is TGTGCCAGCAGTAATGAAGGGACAGAACTTGAAAAACTGTTTTTT. The genes are TRBV6-5 and TRBJ1-4; 7 nucleotides line up with TRBD1. The CDR3 spans 15 residues. The germline V gene has CDR1 MNHEY and CDR2 SVGAGI. V was pared by 5 bases and J by 7 bases, with 10 bases of the junction left unmatched.

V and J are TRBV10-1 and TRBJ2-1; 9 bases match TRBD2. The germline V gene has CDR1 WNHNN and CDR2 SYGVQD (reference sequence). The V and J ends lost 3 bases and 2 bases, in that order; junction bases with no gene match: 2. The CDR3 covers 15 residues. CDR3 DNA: TGCGCCAGCAGTGACGGCGGGAGGGCCTACAATGAGCAGTTCTTC. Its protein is CASSDGGRAYNEQFF.